This TCR beta chain derives from a study of shared clonotypes between healthy human individuals. Study information: The study used three CD4 naive, three CD4 memory, two CD8 naive and one CD8 memory plate per donor.

As concerns this clone: No antigen is known for it.

Each CD8 memory set brought CD45RO+ cells together with CCR7-negative CD45RA+ TemRA cells. The CDR3 sequence is 15 residues long. From germline, CDR1 is MDHEN and CDR2 SYDVKM. Losses at the gene ends were 10 bases for V and 6 bases for J; bases not matched to a gene: 14. Study-level findings and limits: A small donor pool kept down the genetic and exposure-history diversity that was represented. Estimated richness was generally greater in naive than memory subsets.

The assay was immunoSEQ multiplex PCR, and TCRdb's table has in-frame clones only and misses some. The sample holds 85,000 to 100,000 clones, under 70% seen once. This receptor was taken from a man aged 25 to 45 in good health. This chain connects TRBV28 to TRBJ2-3, with 9 bases lining up with TRBD2. Sequenced input: memory CD8+ T cells sorted from blood. The subset denotes: CD45RO+ cells pooled with CCR7-negative TemRA cells. CDR3 DNA sequence: TGTGCCACATGGCTAGCGGGAAACCTAATTGATACGCAGTATTTT. This codes for CATWLAGNLIDTQYF.